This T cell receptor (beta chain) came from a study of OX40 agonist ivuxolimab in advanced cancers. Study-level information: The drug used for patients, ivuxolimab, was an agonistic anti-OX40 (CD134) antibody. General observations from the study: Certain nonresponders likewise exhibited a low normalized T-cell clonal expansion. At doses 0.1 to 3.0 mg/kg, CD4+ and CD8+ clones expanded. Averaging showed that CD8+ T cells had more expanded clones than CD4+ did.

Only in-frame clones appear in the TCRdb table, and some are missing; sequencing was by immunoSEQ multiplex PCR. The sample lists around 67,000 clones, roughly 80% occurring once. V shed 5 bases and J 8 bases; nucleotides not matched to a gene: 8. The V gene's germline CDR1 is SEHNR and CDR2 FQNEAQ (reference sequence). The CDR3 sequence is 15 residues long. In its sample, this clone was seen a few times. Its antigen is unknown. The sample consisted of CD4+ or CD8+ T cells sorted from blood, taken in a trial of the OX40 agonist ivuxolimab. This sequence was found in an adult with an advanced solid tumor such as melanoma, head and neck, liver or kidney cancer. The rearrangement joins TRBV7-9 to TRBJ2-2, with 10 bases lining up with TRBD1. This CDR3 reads CASSNRQGAEGELFF. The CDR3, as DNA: TGTGCCAGCAGCAATCGACAGGGGGCGGAAGGGGAGCTGTTTTTT.